This T cell receptor beta chain was documented in a study of identifying expanded T cells in peripheral blood. Findings and caveats of the study: Variance in clone template counts between approximately two-week samples significantly increased with total template count across all healthy donors. Differentially abundant clones: around 1.1 between replicates, 15 to 17 at around 14 days, approximately 18 at four.

Only in-frame clones appear in the TCRdb table, and some are missing; sequencing was by immunoSEQ multiplex PCR. The top ten clones hold about 16% of a sample with under 130,000 clones, roughly 90% of them seen once. With respect to this clone: Antigen: not known.

Collection occurred without any documented infections or immune events in donors. The CDR3 runs to 13 residues. Germline values: CDR1 SGHDT, CDR2 YYEEEE. V shed 4 bases and J shed 11 bases, with 15 bases lying between them. The receptor was derived from a person aged 18 to 70 in good health. The chain joins TRBV5-6 to TRBJ1-4; maybe TRBD1 (5 bases). Material: blood. In DNA, the CDR3 is TGTGCCAGCAGCACCACCTCGTGGGGGAAACTGTTTTTT. Amino acid sequence: CASSTTSWGKLFF.